This entry is about one TCR beta chain. The germline V and J ends were trimmed by 3 bases and 4 bases, with 8 bases remaining between them. Germline V CDR1 and CDR2: SGHNT, YYREEE (reference sequence). CDR3 length equals 13 residues. This specimen belongs to a study of shared clonotypes between healthy human individuals. Clones were read by immunoSEQ multiplex PCR, and TCRdb kept only the in-frame ones, dropping some. In the table there are around 2.5 million clones, approximately 93% of which are singletons. The chain links TRBV5-4 to TRBJ1-5; D gene ambiguous. This TCR was recovered from a man aged 18 to 30 in good health. Some clones in this sample may be carry-over from other donors' samples. The specimen was naive CD4+ T cells from PBMCs. Subset meaning: CD45RA+ positively selected. The CDR3 region is CASSSTPNQPQHF. Written as DNA, the CDR3 is TGTGCCAGCAGCTCAACCCCAAATCAGCCCCAGCATTTT.